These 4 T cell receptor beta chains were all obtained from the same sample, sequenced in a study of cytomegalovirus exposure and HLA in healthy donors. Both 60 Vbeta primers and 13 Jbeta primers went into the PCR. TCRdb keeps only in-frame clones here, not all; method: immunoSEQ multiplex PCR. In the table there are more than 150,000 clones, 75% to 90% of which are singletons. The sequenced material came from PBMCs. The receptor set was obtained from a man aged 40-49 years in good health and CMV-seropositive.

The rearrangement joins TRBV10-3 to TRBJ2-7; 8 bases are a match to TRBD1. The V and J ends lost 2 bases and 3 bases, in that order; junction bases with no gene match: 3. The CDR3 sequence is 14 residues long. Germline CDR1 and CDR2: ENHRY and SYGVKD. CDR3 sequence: CAISERTGYYEQYF. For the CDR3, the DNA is TGTGCCATCAGTGAGAGGACAGGGTACTACGAGCAGTACTTC.

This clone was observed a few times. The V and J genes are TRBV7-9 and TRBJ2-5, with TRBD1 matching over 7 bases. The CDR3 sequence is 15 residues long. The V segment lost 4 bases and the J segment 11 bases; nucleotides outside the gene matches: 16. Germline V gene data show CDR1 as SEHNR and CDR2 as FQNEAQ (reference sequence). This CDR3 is CASSSGQSTQPAQYF. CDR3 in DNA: TGTGCCAGCAGCTCGGGACAGTCCACTCAACCCGCGCAGTACTTC.

CDR3 sequence: CASSLLPGGQVNEQFF. For the CDR3, the DNA is TGTGCCAGCAGCTTATTGCCCGGGGGGCAGGTCAATGAGCAGTTCTTC. V is TRBV7-6 and J is TRBJ2-1, with a weak D call TRBD2 (7 bases). The CDR3 is 16 amino acids. Per germline, CDR1 SGHVS and CDR2 FNYEAQ. V was cut by 2 bases and J by 6 bases, with 17 bases left in between.

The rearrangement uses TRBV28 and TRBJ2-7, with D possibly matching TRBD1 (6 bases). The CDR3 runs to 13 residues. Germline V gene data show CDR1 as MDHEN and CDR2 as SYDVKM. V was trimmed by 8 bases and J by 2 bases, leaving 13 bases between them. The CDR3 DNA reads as TGTGCCAGCGTGGACAGTCTTACCTACGAGCAGTACTTC. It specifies CASVDSLTYEQYF.